This TCR beta chain was sequenced during a study of OX40 agonist ivuxolimab in advanced cancers. TCRdb's copy holds only in-frame clones and misses some; the assay was immunoSEQ multiplex PCR. The table has about 100,000 clones, around nine tenths seen once. The ends lost 5 bases at V and 2 bases at J; junction bases unmatched: 5. Germline V CDR1 and CDR2: KGHSH, LQKENI. This CDR3 comprises 15 residues. For this clone: Its antigen remains unknown.

Study conclusions and caveats: Clonal expansion by week 6 occurred in CD4+ and CD8+ blood T cells (at 0.1 to 3.0 mg/kg).

The rearrangement joins TRBV18 to TRBJ2-5; 10 positions agree with TRBD1. The input for sequencing was CD4+ or CD8+ T cells sorted from blood, taken in a trial of the OX40 agonist ivuxolimab. The sequence came from an adult with an advanced solid tumor such as melanoma, head and neck, liver or kidney cancer. CDR3 protein: CASSRQGARQETQYF. The CDR3 DNA reads as TGTGCCAGCTCAAGACAGGGGGCGCGACAAGAGACCCAGTACTTC.